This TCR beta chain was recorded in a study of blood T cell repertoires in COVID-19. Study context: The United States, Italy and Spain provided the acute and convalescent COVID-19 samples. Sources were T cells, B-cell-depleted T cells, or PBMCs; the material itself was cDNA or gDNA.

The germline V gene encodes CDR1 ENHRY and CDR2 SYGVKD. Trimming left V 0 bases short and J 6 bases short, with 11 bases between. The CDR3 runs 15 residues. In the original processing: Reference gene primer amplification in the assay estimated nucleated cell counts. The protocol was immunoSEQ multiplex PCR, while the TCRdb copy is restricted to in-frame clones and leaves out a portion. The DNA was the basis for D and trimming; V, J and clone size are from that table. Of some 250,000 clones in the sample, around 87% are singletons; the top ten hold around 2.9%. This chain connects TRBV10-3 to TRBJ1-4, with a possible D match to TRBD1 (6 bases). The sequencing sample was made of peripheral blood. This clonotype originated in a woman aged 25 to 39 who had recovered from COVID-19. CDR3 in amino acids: CAISESGGGYEKLFF. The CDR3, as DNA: TGTGCCATCAGTGAGTCTGGGGGCGGTTATGAAAAACTGTTTTTT.